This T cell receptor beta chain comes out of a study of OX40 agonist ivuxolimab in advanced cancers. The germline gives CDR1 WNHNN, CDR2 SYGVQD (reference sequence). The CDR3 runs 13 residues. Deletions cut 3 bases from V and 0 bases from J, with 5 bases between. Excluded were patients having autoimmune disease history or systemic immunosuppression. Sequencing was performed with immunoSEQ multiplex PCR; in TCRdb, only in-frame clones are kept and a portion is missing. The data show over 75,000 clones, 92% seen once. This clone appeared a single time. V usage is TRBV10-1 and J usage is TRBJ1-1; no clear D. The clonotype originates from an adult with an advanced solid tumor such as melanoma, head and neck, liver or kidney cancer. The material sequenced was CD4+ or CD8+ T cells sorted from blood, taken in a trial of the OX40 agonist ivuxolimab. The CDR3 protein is CASSDLMNTEAFF. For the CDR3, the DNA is TGCGCCAGCAGTGATCTGATGAACACTGAAGCTTTCTTT.